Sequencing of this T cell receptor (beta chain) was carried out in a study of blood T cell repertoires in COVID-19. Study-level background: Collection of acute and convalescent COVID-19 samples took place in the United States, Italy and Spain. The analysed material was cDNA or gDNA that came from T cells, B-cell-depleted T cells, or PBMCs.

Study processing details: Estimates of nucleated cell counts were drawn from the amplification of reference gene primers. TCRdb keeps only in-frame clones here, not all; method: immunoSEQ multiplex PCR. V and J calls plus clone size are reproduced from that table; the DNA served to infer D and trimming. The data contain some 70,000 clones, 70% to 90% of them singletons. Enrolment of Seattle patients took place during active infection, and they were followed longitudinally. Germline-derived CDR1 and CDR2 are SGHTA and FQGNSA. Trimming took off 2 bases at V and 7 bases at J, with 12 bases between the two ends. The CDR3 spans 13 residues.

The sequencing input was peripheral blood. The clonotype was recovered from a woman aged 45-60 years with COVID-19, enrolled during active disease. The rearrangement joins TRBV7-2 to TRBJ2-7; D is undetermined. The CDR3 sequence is CASSLRSNEEQYF. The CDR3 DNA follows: TGTGCCAGCAGCTTACGGTCTAACGAGGAGCAGTACTTC. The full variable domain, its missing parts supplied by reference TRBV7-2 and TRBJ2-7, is GAGVSQSPSNKVTEKGKDVELRCDPISGHTALYWYRQSLGQGLEFLIYFQGNSAPDKSGLPSDRFSAERTGGSVSTLTIQRTQQEDSAVYLCASSLRSNEEQYFGPGTRLTVT.